The text below deals with one TCR beta chain. What it recognizes is unknown. The entry originates in a study of neoadjuvant nivolumab and ipilimumab in lung cancer. General study results and limits: Blood richness before therapy tracked richness in tumors resected after neoadjuvant therapy.

Sequencing was performed with immunoSEQ multiplex PCR; in TCRdb, only in-frame clones are kept and a portion is missing. In the table there are about 38,000 clones, approximately 92% of which are singletons. Germline lookup yields CDR1 SGHRS and CDR2 YFSETQ. V lost 0 bases to trimming and J lost 2 bases, with 18 bases between them. This CDR3 contains 17 residues. This clonotype was obtained from an adult with non-small cell lung cancer. The sequenced sample was peripheral blood, obtained before neoadjuvant nivolumab, alone or with ipilimumab. This chain uses TRBV5-1 with TRBJ2-7, with a possible D match to TRBD2 (6 bases). Written as DNA, the CDR3 is TGCGCCAGCAGCTTGGGGGCGGGCGGGAACTCCCCCTACGAGCAGTACTTC. As protein: CASSLGAGGNSPYEQYF. The full variable domain, with the rest looked up from reference TRBV5-1 and TRBJ2-7, is KAGVTQTPRYLIKTRGQQVTLSCSPISGHRSVSWYQQTPGQGLQFLFEYFSETQRNKGNFPGRFSGRQFSNSRSEMNVSTLELGDSALYLCASSLGAGGNSPYEQYFGPGTRLTVT.